Reported below is one TCR beta chain. No antigen is known for it. No base-level quality is on record; no much larger clone is a single base apart. These data belong to a study of blood T cells in healthy people across ages (dated by TCRdb to between 2014 and 2017). Broadly, across the study: In model experiments, roughly one uniquely barcoded TCR beta cDNA molecule per two T cells was captured by template switching. The study measured age-related changes in TCR beta repertoire diversity using deep sequencing normalized with unique cDNA molecular identifiers. Four age groups were formed from the donors: young (average 16 years), middle-aged (just under 40), aged (more than 55) and long-lived (around 82). To avoid experimental bias, donors of different ages were randomly spread across the sequencing lanes. The study analyzed two additional independent replicas of 1 million unique cDNA reads from the same blood draw for two donors, one aged 18 to 29 and one aged 80 or older.

Library preparation employed 5' RACE. The reads were generated on an Illumina HiSeq 2500. The second PCR ran for about 7 to 11 cycles and used a J-beta primer mix along with a sample-barcoded 5' primer. A template-switch 5' adaptor carrying 12 random nucleotides introduced a unique molecular identifier onto each TCR beta cDNA molecule. At least 2.5 million CDR3-containing paired-end reads were obtained from each sample. All of the RNA was converted into first-strand cDNA using the Mint cDNA synthesis kit, with a TRBC-specific oligonucleotide serving as the primer. All cDNA was treated with uracil-DNA glycosylase and then went through a first 18-cycle PCR with the universal primers M1SS and BC2_uni_R. Regarding the original processing steps: For normalization, 1 million high-quality reads, each with a distinct molecular identifier, were randomly selected from each sample. Reads sharing molecular identifiers were discarded rather than binned into consensus sequences. CDR3 identification, clonotype clustering and error correction used MiTCR with a Q25 quality threshold and the strictest error-elimination algorithm. A nonparametric unseen species model using Euler transformation provided a lower-bound estimate of total TCR beta diversity. The raw public data were reprocessed by TCRdb itself: fastp quality trimming at Q25, MiXCR clonotype calling, in-frame beta chains only. CDR3 protein sequences are deduplicated, and each keeps its most common genes and DNA. TCRdb's processing, not the authors', yielded these V and J calls. This sample has about 680,000 distinct CDR3 sequences in its table, and approximately 49% of those were observed once. About 32% of the sample is held by the ten biggest clonotypes.

Overall study outcomes, separate from this receptor: Bulk unsorted PBMC profiling prevented conclusive comparison of naive and antigen-experienced compartments. The CMV infection status of donors was not known, potentially confounding age-related changes in expanded clonotypes. Estimates of total diversity based on one million sequenced T cells were considered lower bounds and underestimates. Observed TCR beta diversity per million T cells fell roughly linearly with age, and a significant reduction was already apparent by age around 44. The percentage of naive T cells measured by flow cytometry correlated strongly with observed TCR beta diversity. Compared with the aged group, the long-lived group had more naive CD4+ T cells, fewer expanded clones and increased TCR diversity, a pattern suggesting age selection.

Donors were approximately 42 systemically healthy Caucasian individuals from Russia aged roughly 6 to 90 years. Each donor gave ten milliliters of peripheral blood, collected into EDTA-treated Vacutainer tubes. Ficoll-Paque density-gradient centrifugation was used to isolate PBMCs, with at least 6.5 million per sample. Trizol reagent was used to extract total RNA from the PBMCs, yielding at least 6 micrograms per sample. For every donor, flow cytometry on a PBMC aliquot measured the percentage of naive CD45RAhigh/CD27high T cells. The TCR originated in a woman aged 55 to 70 in good health. The sample consisted of blood.

The base sequence is TGTGCCAGCAGCGAAATACCGGGGACAGGGAACTACGAGCAGTACTTC. Its product reads: CASSEIPGTGNYEQYF. In this chain, TRBV21-1 is recombined with TRBJ2-7; the D call of TRBD1 is as the table states it, not checked on the DNA. TRBV21-1 is labeled a pseudogene. The CDR3 goes from the cysteine to the phenylalanine over 16 residues. This entry keeps only the CDR3 DNA: 48 bases, framed from base 1.